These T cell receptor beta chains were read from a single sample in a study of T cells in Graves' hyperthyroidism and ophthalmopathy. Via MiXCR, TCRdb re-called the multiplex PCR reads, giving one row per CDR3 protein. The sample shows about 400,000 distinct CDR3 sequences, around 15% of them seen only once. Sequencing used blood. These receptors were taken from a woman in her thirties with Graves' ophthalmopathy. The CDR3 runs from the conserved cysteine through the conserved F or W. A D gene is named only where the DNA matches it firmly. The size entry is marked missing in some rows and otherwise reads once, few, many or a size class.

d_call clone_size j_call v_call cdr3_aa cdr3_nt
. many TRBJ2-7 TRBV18 CASSLIGTPSYEQYF TGTGCCAGCTCACTCATAGGGACACCCTCCTACGAGCAGTACTTC
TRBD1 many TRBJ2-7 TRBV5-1 CASSLKGQGPYEQYF TGCGCCAGCAGCTTGAAGGGACAGGGGCCCTACGAGCAGTACTTC
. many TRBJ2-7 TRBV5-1 CASSLSPTYYEQYF TGCGCCAGCAGCTTGAGTCCGACCTATTACGAGCAGTACTTC
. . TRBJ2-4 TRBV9 CASSVGGGRGYAKNIQYF TGTGCCAGCAGCGTAGGGGGTGGAAGAGGCTATGCCAAAAACATTCAGTACTTC
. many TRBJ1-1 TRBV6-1 CASSNGGSRNTEAFF TGTGCCAGCAGCAACGGGGGTTCGAGGAACACTGAAGCTTTCTTT
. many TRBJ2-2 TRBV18 CASSPTKQDRELFF TGTGCCAGCTCACCAACGAAGCAAGATCGGGAGCTGTTTTTT
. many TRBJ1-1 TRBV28 CASINMGTEAFF TGTGCCAGCATTAACATGGGCACTGAAGCTTTCTTT
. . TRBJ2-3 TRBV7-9 CASSLAGGGADTQYF TGTGCCAGCAGCTTAGCGGGGGGCGGCGCGGATACGCAGTATTTT
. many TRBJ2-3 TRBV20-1 CSAMADTQYF TGCAGTGCCATGGCGGATACGCAGTATTTT
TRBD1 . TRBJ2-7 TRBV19 CASSIMGRDSPYEQYF TGTGCCAGTAGTATTATGGGCCGGGACAGCCCCTACGAGCAGTACTTC
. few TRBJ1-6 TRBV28 CASSPAGVGSPLHF TGTGCCAGCAGTCCGGCAGGGGTAGGTTCACCCCTCCACTTT
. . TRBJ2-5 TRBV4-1 CASNGVGETQYF TGCGCCAGCAACGGTGTGGGGGAGACCCAGTACTTC
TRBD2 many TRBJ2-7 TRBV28 CASSFSGGLSSYEQYF TGTGCCAGCAGTTTTAGCGGGGGCCTTAGCTCCTACGAGCAGTACTTC
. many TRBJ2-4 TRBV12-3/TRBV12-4 CASSFSAGGVGGAKNIQYF TGTGCCAGCAGTTTTTCAGCAGGGGGCGTGGGGGGGGCCAAAAACATTCAGTACTTC
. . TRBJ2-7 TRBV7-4 CASSKEVDYEQYF TGTGCCAGCAGCAAAGAGGTTGACTACGAGCAGTACTTC
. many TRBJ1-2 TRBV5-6 CASSLDREANYGYTF TGTGCCAGCAGCCTCGACCGTGAAGCTAACTATGGCTACACCTTC
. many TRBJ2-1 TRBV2 CASRGRTKFF TGTGCCAGCAGAGGACGGACAAAGTTCTTC
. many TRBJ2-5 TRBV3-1 CASSQRRGGGQETQYF TGTGCCAGCAGCCAAAGGCGGGGAGGGGGACAAGAGACCCAGTACTTC
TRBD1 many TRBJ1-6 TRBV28 CASTRTGGNSPLHF TGTGCCAGCACACGGACAGGGGGGAATTCACCCCTCCACTTT
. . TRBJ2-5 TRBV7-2 CASSLARAGAHQETQYF TGTGCCAGCAGCTTAGCGCGGGCGGGGGCCCACCAAGAGACCCAGTACTTC
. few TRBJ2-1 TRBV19 CASQSTGLHSYNEQFF TGTGCCAGCCAATCCACAGGGTTGCACTCCTACAATGAGCAGTTCTTC
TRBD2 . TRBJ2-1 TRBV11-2 CASSLIGGGHYEQFF TGTGCCAGCAGCTTAATCGGGGGGGGGCATTATGAGCAGTTCTTC
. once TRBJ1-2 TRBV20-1 CSARLGGDHDYTF TGCAGTGCTCGATTGGGGGGCGACCATGACTACACCTTC
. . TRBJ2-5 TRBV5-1 CASSFNPYGVNQETQYF TGCGCCAGCAGCTTTAATCCCTACGGGGTTAACCAAGAGACCCAGTACTTC
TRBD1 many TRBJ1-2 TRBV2 CASSPQRTGRLYGYTF TGTGCCAGCAGCCCCCAACGGACAGGACGACTCTATGGCTACACCTTC
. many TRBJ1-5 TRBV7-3 CASSPRWPQHF TGTGCCAGCAGCCCCAGATGGCCCCAGCATTTT
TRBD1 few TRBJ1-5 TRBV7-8 CASSPSGTGGLSAQPQHF TGTGCCAGCAGCCCGTCCGGGACAGGGGGATTGAGCGCTCAGCCCCAGCATTTT
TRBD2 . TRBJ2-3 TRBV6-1 CAVMRGDLTDTQYF TGTGCCGTAATGCGGGGGGACCTCACAGATACGCAGTATTTT
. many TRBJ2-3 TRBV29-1 CSVEKGGDTQYF TGCAGCGTTGAGAAGGGAGGAGATACGCAGTATTTT
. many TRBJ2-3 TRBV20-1 CSASFDTQYF TGCAGTGCTAGCTTTGATACGCAGTATTTT
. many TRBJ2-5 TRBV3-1 CASSQEWSGAVQETQYF TGTGCCAGCAGCCAAGAGTGGTCGGGGGCGGTCCAGGAGACCCAGTACTTC
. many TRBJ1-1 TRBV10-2 CASSHPGVNTEAFF TGCGCCAGCAGTCATCCAGGGGTCAACACTGAAGCTTTCTTT
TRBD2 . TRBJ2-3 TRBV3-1 CASSVGLAGARTDTQYF TGTGCCAGCAGCGTAGGTCTAGCGGGGGCCCGCACAGATACGCAGTATTTT
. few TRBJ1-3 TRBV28 CASRSASGNTIYF TGTGCCAGCCGGTCAGCCTCTGGAAACACCATATATTTT
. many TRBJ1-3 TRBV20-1 CSALTLSGNTIYF TGCAGTGCCCTCACTCTTTCAGGAAACACCATATATTTT
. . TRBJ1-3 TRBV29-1 CSVEGSELDGRGNTIYF TGCAGCGTTGAAGGTTCGGAACTCGACGGAAGAGGAAACACCATATATTTT
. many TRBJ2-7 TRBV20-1 CSAREGIYRYEQYF TGCAGTGCTAGAGAAGGGATTTATCGCTACGAGCAGTACTTC
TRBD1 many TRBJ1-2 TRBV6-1 CASSPKRGQVHYGYTF TGTGCCAGCAGTCCCAAAAGGGGACAGGTACACTATGGCTACACCTTC
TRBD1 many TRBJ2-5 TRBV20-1 CSARDSTAIRETQYF TGCAGTGCCAGGGACAGCACAGCAATTCGGGAGACCCAGTACTTC
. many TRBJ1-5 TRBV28 CASSLGQRSQPQHF TGTGCCAGCAGTTTGGGTCAGAGGAGTCAGCCCCAGCATTTT
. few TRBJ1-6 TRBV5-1 CASGGVIDNSPLHF TGCGCCTCAGGTGGGGTGATAGATAATTCACCCCTCCACTTT
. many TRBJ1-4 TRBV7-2 CASSLAMGQEKLFF TGTGCCAGCAGCTTAGCGATGGGGCAAGAAAAACTGTTTTTT
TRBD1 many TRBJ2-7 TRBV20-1 CSARHRDRGHFSYEQYF TGCAGTGCAAGACACCGGGACAGGGGGCATTTCTCCTACGAGCAGTACTTC
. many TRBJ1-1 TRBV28 CASSSGGVNTEAFF TGTGCCAGCAGCTCGGGGGGAGTGAACACTGAAGCTTTCTTT
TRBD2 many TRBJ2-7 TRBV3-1 CASSQLAVSSYEQYF TGTGCCAGCAGTCAGCTAGCGGTTAGCTCCTACGAGCAGTACTTC
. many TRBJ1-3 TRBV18 CASSPQGLSGNTIYF TGTGCCAGCTCACCACAGGGCCTCTCTGGAAACACCATATATTTT
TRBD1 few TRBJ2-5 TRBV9 CASSVVPGQKETQYF TGTGCCAGCAGCGTAGTCCCGGGACAGAAAGAGACCCAGTACTTC
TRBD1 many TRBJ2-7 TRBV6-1 CASSPTGTGGEQYF TGTGCCAGCAGCCCAACCGGGACAGGGGGCGAGCAGTACTTC
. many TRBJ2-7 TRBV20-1 CSAPQGETYEQYF TGCAGTGCTCCGCAGGGAGAAACCTACGAGCAGTACTTC
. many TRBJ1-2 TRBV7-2 CASSLKGNSGLRAYGYTF TGTGCCAGCAGCCTAAAAGGGAACTCTGGCCTACGTGCCTATGGCTACACCTTC
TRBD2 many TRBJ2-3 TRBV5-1 CASSTGGTTSTDTQYF TGCGCCAGCAGCACCGGGGGGACTACTAGCACAGATACGCAGTATTTT
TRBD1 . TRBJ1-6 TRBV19 CASSPTTGVNSPLHF TGTGCCAGTAGCCCCACTACAGGGGTGAATTCACCCCTCCACTTT
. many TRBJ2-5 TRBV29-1 CSAERGAGETQYF TGCAGCGCCGAAAGGGGGGCCGGGGAGACCCAGTACTTC
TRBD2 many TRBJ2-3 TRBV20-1 CSARDLTSGGDTQYF TGCAGTGCTAGAGATTTGACTAGCGGAGGAGATACGCAGTATTTT
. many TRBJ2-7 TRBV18 CASSDTGGYEQYF TGTGCCAGTTCGGACACTGGGGGGTACGAGCAGTACTTC
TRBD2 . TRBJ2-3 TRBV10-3 CAISESGTSGGLGGDTQYF TGTGCCATCAGTGAGTCGGGGACTAGCGGGGGCCTCGGGGGAGATACGCAGTATTTT
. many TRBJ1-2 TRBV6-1 CASSPWSRGRSSTLKNYGYTF TGTGCCAGCAGCCCTTGGAGCAGGGGAAGGTCATCTACATTGAAAAACTATGGCTACACCTTC
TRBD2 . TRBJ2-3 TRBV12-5 CASGGTSGYTDTQYF TGTGCTAGTGGTGGGACTAGCGGCTACACAGATACGCAGTATTTT
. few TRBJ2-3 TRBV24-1 CATSGKSDGASTDTQYF TGTGCCACCAGTGGTAAGTCCGATGGTGCTAGCACAGATACGCAGTATTTT
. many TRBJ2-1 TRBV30 CAWSADAYNEQFF TGTGCCTGGAGTGCCGACGCTTACAATGAGCAGTTCTTC